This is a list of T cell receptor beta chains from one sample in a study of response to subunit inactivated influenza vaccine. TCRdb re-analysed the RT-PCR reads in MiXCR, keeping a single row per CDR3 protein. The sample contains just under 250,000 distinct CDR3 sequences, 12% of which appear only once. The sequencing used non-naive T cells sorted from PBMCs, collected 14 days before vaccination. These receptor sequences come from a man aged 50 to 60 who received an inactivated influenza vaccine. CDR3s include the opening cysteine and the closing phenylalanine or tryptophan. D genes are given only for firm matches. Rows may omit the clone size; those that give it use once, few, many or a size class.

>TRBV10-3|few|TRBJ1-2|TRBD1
TGTGCCGCTAGCGGGACAGGGCTCCCCTATGGCTACACCTTC
CAASGTGLPYGYTF
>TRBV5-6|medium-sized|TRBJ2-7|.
TGTGCCAGCAGCCTGACGTCCTACGAGCAGTACTTC
CASSLTSYEQYF
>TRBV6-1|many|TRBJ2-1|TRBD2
TGTGCCAGCAGTCAGCGGGAGGGGGTTAGTGAGCAGTTCTTC
CASSQREGVSEQFF
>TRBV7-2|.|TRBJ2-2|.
TGTGCCAGCAGCTTAGAGGCCGGAAGCTCCACCGGGGAGCTGTTTTTT
CASSLEAGSSTGELFF
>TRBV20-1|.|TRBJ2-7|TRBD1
TGCAGTGCCAAAGACAGGGTGTTTCACGAGCAGTACTTC
CSAKDRVFHEQYF
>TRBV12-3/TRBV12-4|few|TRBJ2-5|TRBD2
TGTGCCAGCAGTCGAAGCGGGGGTGCGGAGACCCAGTACTTC
CASSRSGGAETQYF
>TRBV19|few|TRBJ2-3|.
TGTGCCAGTAGTACGATCGGACTCCCGGGTACGCAGTATTTT
CASSTIGLPGTQYF
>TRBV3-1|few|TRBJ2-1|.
TGTGCCAGCAGCCAAGTTGGGAATGAGCAGTTCTTC
CASSQVGNEQFF
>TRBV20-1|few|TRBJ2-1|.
TGCAGTGCTAAAGGGTGGCTAGCGAGATACAATGAGCAGTTCTTC
CSAKGWLARYNEQFF
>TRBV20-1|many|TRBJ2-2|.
TGCAGTGCTAGAGATATCTACACCGGGGAGCTGTTTTTT
CSARDIYTGELFF
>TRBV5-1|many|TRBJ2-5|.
TGCGCCAGCAGCCGTCTCCCGGGGGCCCAAGAGACCCAGTACTTC
CASSRLPGAQETQYF
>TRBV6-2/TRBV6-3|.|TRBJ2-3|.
TGTGCCAGCACTAAAACGGGCGGCACAGATACGCAGTATTTT
CASTKTGGTDTQYF
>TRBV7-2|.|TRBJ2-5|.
TGTGCCAGCAGCTTAGTGATCCAAGAGACCCAGTACTTC
CASSLVIQETQYF
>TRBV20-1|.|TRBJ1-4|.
TGCAGTGCCCCGAGGGGTACAACTAATGAAAAACTGTTTTTT
CSAPRGTTNEKLFF
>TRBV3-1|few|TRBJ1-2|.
TGTGCCAGCAGCCAGATGAGTGGAGGCTACACCTTC
CASSQMSGGYTF
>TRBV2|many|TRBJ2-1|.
TGTGCCAGCAGTGTACGCAATGAGCAGTTCTTC
CASSVRNEQFF
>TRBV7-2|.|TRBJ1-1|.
TGTGCCAGCAGCTTACAGGGCGGAGACACTGAAGCTTTCTTT
CASSLQGGDTEAFF
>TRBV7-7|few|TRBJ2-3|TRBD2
TGTGCTAGCAGCTTACCCACTAGCGAGGGCACAGATACGCAGTATTTT
CASSLPTSEGTDTQYF
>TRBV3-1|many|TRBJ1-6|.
TGTGCCAGCAGCCAAGACGCAGGATCTCGATCACCCCTCCACTTT
CASSQDAGSRSPLHF
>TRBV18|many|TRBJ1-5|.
TGTGCCAGCTCAAAAGGGGGGGGCAATCAGCCCCAGCATTTT
CASSKGGGNQPQHF
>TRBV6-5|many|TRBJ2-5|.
TGTGCCAGCAGTTACTCAGGAGGCCTATTCGACCAAGAGACCCAGTACTTC
CASSYSGGLFDQETQYF
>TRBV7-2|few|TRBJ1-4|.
TGTGCCAGCAGCCATCGCAGGAGAAATAGGGATGAAAAACTGTTTTTT
CASSHRRRNRDEKLFF
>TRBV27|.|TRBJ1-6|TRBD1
TGTGCCAGCAGTTCCCCCGGACAGGGACCTAATTCACCCCTCCACTTT
CASSSPGQGPNSPLHF
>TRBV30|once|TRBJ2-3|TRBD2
TGTGCCTGGAGTGTACGGGGGGGGACAGATACGCAGTATTTT
CAWSVRGGTDTQYF
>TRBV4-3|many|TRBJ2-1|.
TGCGCCAGCAGCCTCGTGCCGGGGGCTGAGCAGTTCTTC
CASSLVPGAEQFF
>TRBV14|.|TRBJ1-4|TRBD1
TGTGCCAGCAGCCATGGACAGGGACCGGCCGCAACTAATGAAAAACTGTTTTTT
CASSHGQGPAATNEKLFF
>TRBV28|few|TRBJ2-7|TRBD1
TGTGCCAGCAGTTTCACAGGGGGGAGCTCCTACGAGCAGTACTTC
CASSFTGGSSYEQYF
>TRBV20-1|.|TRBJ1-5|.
TGCAGTGTTCAACAGGGACTCAATCAGCCCCAGCATTTT
CSVQQGLNQPQHF
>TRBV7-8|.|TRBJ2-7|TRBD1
TGTGCCAGCAACGGGGGACAGGGTAGAAGCTCCTACGAGCAGTACTTC
CASNGGQGRSSYEQYF
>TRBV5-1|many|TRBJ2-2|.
TGCGCCAGCAGCTTGGGGTGGACCGGGGAGCTGTTTTTT
CASSLGWTGELFF